These 30 T cell receptor beta chains came from one sample sequenced in a study of technical replicates of blood from a few donors. Clones were read by immunoSEQ multiplex PCR, and TCRdb kept only the in-frame ones, dropping some. This sample has about 6,900 clones, with 90% to 97% found just once. The sample taken for sequencing was PBMCs. The source is a human donor in good health.

The rearrangement uses TRBV7-2 and TRBJ2-7; tentatively, D is TRBD2 (6 bases). This CDR3 has 15 amino acids. V was trimmed by 2 bases and J by 3 bases, leaving 14 bases between them. The germline gives CDR1 SGHTA, CDR2 FQGNSA. The CDR3 loop is CASSLNLGGGYEQYF. CDR3 nucleotides: TGTGCCAGCAGCTTAAACTTGGGGGGAGGCTACGAGCAGTACTTC.

The rearrangement joins TRBV30 to TRBJ2-1, with 9 positions matching TRBD1. Germline V lookup: CDR1 GTSNPN, CDR2 SVGIG (reference sequence). The CDR3 consists of 14 residues. V lost 3 bases and J lost 3; bases outside the gene matches: 3. CDR3 region: CAWRGQGGYNEQFF. CDR3 coding DNA: TGTGCCTGGAGGGGACAGGGTGGCTACAATGAGCAGTTCTTC.

The chain recombines TRBV28 with TRBJ1-4; 8 bases fit TRBD1. The ends lost 5 bases at V and 6 bases at J; junction bases unmatched: 5. CDR1 is MDHEN and CDR2 is SYDVKM in the germline V gene. The CDR3 has 14 residues. The CDR3 nucleotides are TGTGCCAGCAGTCGGACAGGGCCTTATGAAAAACTGTTTTTT. Encoded protein: CASSRTGPYEKLFF.

The V gene is TRBV6-5, the J gene TRBJ2-7; 8 nucleotides agree with TRBD2. This CDR3 is 15 amino acids long. Unmatched junction bases numbered 6, after V lost 0 bases and J lost 5 bases. The germline CDR1 and CDR2 sequences are MNHEY and SVGAGI. The DNA for the CDR3 is TGTGCCAGCAGTTACTCGGCGGGGCGGGAGGACGAGCAGTACTTC. Its translation: CASSYSAGREDEQYF.

The chain joins TRBV29-1 to TRBJ2-3, with TRBD2 matching 8 bases. This CDR3 spans 16 amino acids. Germline values: CDR1 SQVTM, CDR2 ANQGSEA. The CDR3 region is CNLPGGGRTPADTQYF. DNA for the CDR3: TGCAACCTCCCGGGGGGCGGGAGGACGCCGGCAGATACGCAGTATTTT.

The V call is TRBV7-2, the J call TRBJ2-1; 10 nucleotides line up with TRBD2. Germline V gene data show CDR1 as SGHTA and CDR2 as FQGNSA. Losses at the gene ends were 5 bases for V and 6 bases for J; bases not matched to a gene: 4. The CDR3 extends over 14 amino acids. CDR3 nucleotide sequence: TGTGCCAGCAGCATTTGGACTAGCGGCAATGAGCAGTTCTTC. Its protein product is CASSIWTSGNEQFF.

V and J are TRBV30 and TRBJ2-1; D ambiguous. V lost 4 bases to trimming and J lost 9 bases, with 10 bases between them. This CDR3 spans 11 amino acids. Germline lookup yields CDR1 GTSNPN and CDR2 SVGIG (reference sequence). CDR3 sequence reads: CAWTPGLEQFF. The CDR3 bases are TGTGCCTGGACACCCGGTCTTGAGCAGTTCTTC.

This chain connects TRBV15 to TRBJ2-3, with D maybe TRBD2 (6 bases). The V gene's germline CDR1 is LNHNV and CDR2 YYDKDF (reference sequence). CDR3 size: 13 residues. Trimming took off 4 bases at V and 8 bases at J, with 13 bases between the two ends. For the CDR3, the DNA is TGTGCCACCAGCATGGTAAAGGGAGGTACGCAGTATTTT. Encoded protein: CATSMVKGGTQYF. The complete variable domain, with remaining parts taken from reference TRBV15 and TRBJ2-3, reads DAMVIQNPRYQVTQFGKPVTLSCSQTLNHNVMYWYQQKSSQAPKLLFHYYDKDFNNEADTPDNFQSRRPNTSFCFLDIRSPGLGDTAMYLCATSMVKGGTQYFGPGTRLTVL.

The chain is built from TRBV29-1 and TRBJ1-2, with 7 bases identical to TRBD1. CDR3 size: 14 residues. Trimming took 7 bases from V and 4 from J; bases not matched to a gene: 12. CDR1 and CDR2 from the germline V gene are SQVTM and ANQGSEA. CDR3 nucleotide sequence: TGCAGCGCGGAATCGCCGGGGACAGCCTATGGCTACACCTTC. Protein product: CSAESPGTAYGYTF.

This clone appeared a single time. The V and J genes are TRBV11-2 and TRBJ1-1; TRBD1 aligns across 9 bases. This CDR3 has 15 residues. Germline trimming cut 1 base from V and 2 bases from J; bases unmatched to any gene: 2. The germline CDR1 and CDR2 sequences are SGHAT and FQNNGV. This CDR3 is CASSLGGQGNTEAFF. The CDR3 region has the DNA TGTGCCAGCAGCTTAGGGGGACAGGGCAACACTGAAGCTTTCTTT.

The rearrangement links TRBV5-6 to TRBJ2-1; 13 bases line up with TRBD2. The CDR3 spans 18 residues. The ends lost 3 bases at V and 0 bases at J; junction bases unmatched: 6. Germline V gene lookup returns CDR1 SGHDT and CDR2 YYEEEE. The CDR3 protein is CASSSTSGRESSYNEQFF. The CDR3 DNA sequence: TGTGCCAGCAGCTCAACTAGCGGGAGGGAGAGCTCCTACAATGAGCAGTTCTTC.

This clone was recorded a few times. The chain links TRBV4-2 to TRBJ2-7, with 9 bases that match TRBD1. This CDR3 contains 15 residues. The trim removed 2 bases at V and 1 base at J, leaving 3 bases unmatched. The V gene's germline CDR1 is LGHNA and CDR2 YNFKEQ. The CDR3 bases are TGTGCCAGCAGCCAACGACAGGGGGAGTCCTACGAGCAGTACTTC. It is translated as CASSQRQGESYEQYF.

The chain employs TRBV19 and TRBJ2-7, with no clear D. The germline gives CDR1 LNHDA, CDR2 SQIVND (reference sequence). V shed 3 bases and J shed 3 bases, with 6 bases lying between them. The CDR3 contains 12 residues. In DNA, the CDR3 is TGTGCCAGTAGTATGAGTGGCTACGAGCAGTACTTC. Its protein product is CASSMSGYEQYF.

This rearrangement joins TRBV10-3 to TRBJ1-5, with 12 bases lining up with TRBD1. The CDR3 runs to 14 residues. Per germline, CDR1 ENHRY and CDR2 SYGVKD. V lost 8 bases to trimming and J lost 4 bases; unmatched junction nucleotides: 3. CDR3 DNA: TGTGCCATCGGGACAGGGGGCCCTAATCAGCCCCAGCATTTT. Its protein product is CAIGTGGPNQPQHF.

The V and J genes are TRBV28 and TRBJ2-7; 7 bases align to TRBD1. Per germline, CDR1 MDHEN and CDR2 SYDVKM. The CDR3 covers 14 residues. Trimming took 5 bases from V and 3 from J; bases not matched to a gene: 7. CDR3 region: CASSGAGTVYEQYF. DNA of the CDR3: TGTGCCAGCAGTGGAGCCGGGACAGTCTACGAGCAGTACTTC.

This chain joins TRBV29-1 and TRBJ1-1, with a tentative D call TRBD1 (6 bases). Looked up from germline, CDR1 is SQVTM and CDR2 is ANQGSEA. This CDR3 has 13 amino acids. Trimming took off 6 bases at V and 6 bases at J, with 17 bases between the two ends. For the CDR3, the DNA is TGCAGCGTCTCGGTAGCGTGGGGGCCTGAAGCTTTCTTT. Translating gives CSVSVAWGPEAFF.

The rearrangement links TRBV19 to TRBJ1-5, with TRBD1 as a possible D gene (5 bases). Germline-derived CDR1 and CDR2 are LNHDA and SQIVND (reference sequence). This CDR3 has 15 residues. V was cut by 5 bases and J by 3 bases, with 14 bases left in between. CDR3 nucleotides: TGTGCCAGTAGTCTGGGGGAGGGGAACAATCAGCCCCAGCATTTT. Encoded protein: CASSLGEGNNQPQHF.

The gene calls are TRBV7-9 and TRBJ2-6; 9 bases align to TRBD2. From germline, CDR1 is SEHNR and CDR2 FQNEAQ (reference sequence). The CDR3 length is 19 residues. V shed 2 bases and J 2 bases; nucleotides not matched to a gene: 10. CDR3: CASSLSQAGGYAGANVLTF. In nucleotides, the CDR3 is TGTGCCAGCAGCTTAAGTCAAGCGGGAGGCTATGCTGGGGCCAACGTCCTGACTTTC.

The gene calls are TRBV9 and TRBJ2-3; no clear D. Germline CDR1 reads SGDLS; CDR2 reads YYNGEE. This CDR3 is 13 amino acids long. The V and J ends lost 0 bases and 5 bases respectively, with 7 bases between them. The CDR3 sequence: CASSVALRDTQYF. The CDR3 region has the DNA TGTGCCAGCAGCGTAGCTCTGCGAGATACGCAGTATTTT.

This sequence joins TRBV28 and TRBJ2-7, with TRBD1 identical over 8 bases. CDR1 is MDHEN, CDR2 SYDVKM, per germline. V lost 5 bases, J lost 6 bases, and 6 bases stayed unmatched. This CDR3 has 13 residues. This CDR3 is CASSMTGAGEQYF. In nucleotides, the CDR3 is TGTGCCAGCAGTATGACAGGGGCGGGCGAGCAGTACTTC.

The genes are TRBV30 and TRBJ2-7; D call uncertain. Germline V lookup: CDR1 GTSNPN, CDR2 SVGIG (reference sequence). CDR3 length: 11 amino acids. V was shortened by 7 bases and J by 3 bases, with 10 bases between the two germline ends. CDR3 DNA sequence: TGTGCCTCAAGAGCGAGCTACGAGCAGTACTTC. This translates into CASRASYEQYF.

Here the CDR3 DNA reads TGCAGCGCCCAGACAGGGGGCGACACTGAAGCTTTCTTT. Its protein is CSAQTGGDTEAFF. The rearrangement joins TRBV29-1 to TRBJ1-1; 10 positions agree with TRBD1. The CDR3 runs 13 residues. V was pared by 7 bases and J by 3 bases, with 5 bases of the junction left unmatched. In germline, CDR1 is SQVTM, CDR2 ANQGSEA.

This chain connects TRBV9 to TRBJ1-1, with 10 bases that match TRBD1. Germline lookup yields CDR1 SGDLS and CDR2 YYNGEE. CDR3 length equals 15 residues. J was trimmed by 3 bases and V by 5 bases; bases with no gene match: 7. CDR3 residues: CASRLTGTGDTEAFF. CDR3 in DNA: TGTGCCAGCAGACTAACCGGGACAGGGGACACTGAAGCTTTCTTT.

The chain uses TRBV5-1 and TRBJ2-6, with 9 bases identical to TRBD1. The CDR3 loop spans 17 amino acids. V lost 5 bases, J lost 0 bases, and 6 bases stayed unmatched. Germline V gene data show CDR1 as SGHRS and CDR2 as YFSETQ. The CDR3 region has the DNA TGCGCCAGCAGTCGTCAGACAGGGGGCTCTGGGGCCAACGTCCTGACTTTC. Encoded protein: CASSRQTGGSGANVLTF.

This clone was detected once. The chain uses TRBV9 and TRBJ2-5, with D hard to call. The ends were cut back, 2 bases at V and 5 bases at J, with 10 bases in the middle. Germline CDR1 is SGDLS and CDR2 is YYNGEE. CDR3 length: 13 residues. Here the CDR3 reads CASSVYDLETQYF. The CDR3 region has the DNA TGTGCCAGCAGCGTTTATGACTTGGAGACCCAGTACTTC.

V and J are TRBV27 and TRBJ2-1; 14 positions match TRBD2. Looked up from germline, CDR1 is MNHEY and CDR2 is SMNVEV (reference sequence). The CDR3 has 17 residues. V lost 6 bases, J lost 14 bases, and 18 bases stayed unmatched. CDR3 loop: CASSPFAPGLAGEVKFF. The CDR3 nucleotides read TGTGCCAGCAGCCCCTTCGCGCCGGGACTAGCGGGAGAGGTCAAGTTCTTC.

The sample holds one count of this clone. The chain has TRBV5-6 and TRBJ1-1, with D hard to call. CDR1 and CDR2 from the germline V gene are SGHDT and YYEEEE. This CDR3 has 16 amino acids. V was clipped by 1 base and J by 3 bases, with 16 bases between them. CDR3 nucleotide sequence: TGTGCCAGCAGCTTGCCCTTCCAGGTCACGTACACTGAAGCTTTCTTT. Translating it yields CASSLPFQVTYTEAFF.

This chain uses TRBV18 with TRBJ2-4, with a tentative D call TRBD2 (6 bases). The CDR3 is made up of 14 amino acids. The ends were cut back, 2 bases at V and 2 bases at J, with 7 bases in the middle. The V gene's germline CDR1 is KGHSH and CDR2 LQKENI. DNA of the CDR3: TGTGCCAGCTCACCAGCGGGAACCAAAAACATTCAGTACTTC. Translating it yields CASSPAGTKNIQYF.

V usage is TRBV5-4 and J usage is TRBJ2-1; TRBD2 matches 10 bases. Germline assignment: CDR1 SGHNT and CDR2 YYREEE (reference sequence). The CDR3 has 17 residues. The V gene end was trimmed by 0 bases and the J gene end by 5 bases; junction bases not matched to a gene: 8. The CDR3 region has the DNA TGTGCCAGCAGCTTGGACCCCGGGACTAGCGTTAACAATGAGCAGTTCTTC. Amino acids: CASSLDPGTSVNNEQFF.

This chain uses TRBV5-1 with TRBJ1-4; D gene uncertain. Trimming shortened V by 9 bases and J by 8 bases, and 14 bases separated the two germline ends. The CDR3 contains 12 residues. Germline V lookup: CDR1 SGHRS, CDR2 YFSETQ. The CDR3 loop is CAKTLLEEKLFF. CDR3 coding DNA: TGCGCCAAGACCTTACTGGAGGAAAAACTGTTTTTT.